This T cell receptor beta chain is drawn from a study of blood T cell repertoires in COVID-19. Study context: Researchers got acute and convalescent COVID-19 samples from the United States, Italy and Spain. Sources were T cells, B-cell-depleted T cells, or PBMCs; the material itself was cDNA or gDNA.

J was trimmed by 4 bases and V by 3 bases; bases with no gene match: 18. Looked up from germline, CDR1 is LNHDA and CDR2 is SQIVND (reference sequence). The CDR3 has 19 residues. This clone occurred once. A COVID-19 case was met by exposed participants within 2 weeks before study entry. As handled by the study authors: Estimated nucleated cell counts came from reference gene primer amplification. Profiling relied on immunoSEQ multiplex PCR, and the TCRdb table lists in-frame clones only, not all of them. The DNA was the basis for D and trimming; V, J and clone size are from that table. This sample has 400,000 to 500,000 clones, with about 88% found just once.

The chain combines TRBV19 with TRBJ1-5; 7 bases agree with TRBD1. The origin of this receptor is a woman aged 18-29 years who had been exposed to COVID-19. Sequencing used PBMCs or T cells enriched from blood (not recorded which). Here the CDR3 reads CASSILRWRGRPENQPQHF. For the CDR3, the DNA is TGTGCCAGTAGTATTCTTAGGTGGAGGGGGCGGCCGGAAAATCAGCCCCAGCATTTT.